The clone carrying this TCR beta chain was recorded at least ten times. Its cognate antigen is unknown. This entry is derived from a study of spatial heterogeneity in lung cancer. Study overall: In raw reads, more than 9.5 appearances on average were recorded for each unique TCR and UMI combination. General observations from the study: The study found ubiquitous expanded tumor TCRs in blood more at resection than follow-up.

In the library, each TCR cDNA molecule bore its own unique molecular identifier. Via MiXCR, TCRdb re-called the 5' RACE reads, giving one row per CDR3 protein. This table holds over 45,000 distinct CDR3 sequences, about 5.8% found once. Time point described: sample taken at primary tumor resection. Whole RNA, which was extracted from tumor, nontumor lung tissue or frozen PBMC, was sequenced without any cell sorting. Approximately 70 TRACERx patients with early, untreated non-small cell lung cancer donated samples. Germline trimming cut 7 bases from V and 6 bases from J; bases unmatched to any gene: 7. The CDR3 spans 15 residues. The germline gives CDR1 MDHEN, CDR2 SYDVKM.

This TCR was recovered from a male donor with early-stage non-small cell lung cancer. The chain employs TRBV28 and TRBJ1-5; 12 nucleotides align to TRBD1. This specimen consisted of PBMCs, obtained at surgery. CDR3 DNA: TGTGCCAGCAACACGGGACAGGGGGCAGTTCAGCCCCAGCATTTT. Its protein is CASNTGQGAVQPQHF.